This paragraph reports one T cell receptor (beta chain). The record originates from a study of shared clonotypes between healthy human individuals. The CDR3 consists of 13 residues. CDR1 and CDR2 (germline): ENHRY, SYGVKD. Trimming removed 8 bases at V and 7 bases at J, with 15 bases between. In the authors' workflow: ImmunoSEQ sequences covered only the junction and lacked quality scores; filtering therefore differed. This table comes from immunoSEQ multiplex PCR, and its TCRdb copy is limited to in-frame clones, with some not included. V, J and clone size are taken as reported in that table, and D and trimming were inferred from the DNA itself. This table has a few hundred thousand clones, 77% appearing once.

Material for sequencing was PBMCs. The chain links TRBV10-3 to TRBJ1-5, with D perhaps matching TRBD1 (5 bases). The receptor was derived from a woman aged 40 to 50 in good health. Some clones in this sample may be carry-over from other donors' samples. The CDR3 here is CAISGQGGQPQHF. The CDR3 DNA reads TGTGCCATCTCAGGGCAGGGAGGACAGCCCCAGCATTTT.